The 17 T cell receptor beta chains listed next were all sequenced from one sample in a study of shared clonotypes between healthy human individuals (TCRdb year 2020). To prepare the library, the immunoSEQ multiplex PCR assay was applied. What TCRdb holds here is the immuneACCESS table cut down to in-frame rearrangements. Part of the clones is not present; checked against another copy, under half of the missing clones reflect an unresolved V gene, and the others are unexplained. In this sample the table shows some 660,000 clones, around 78% of which occur a single time. The top ten constitute around 1.8% of the sample. Sequencing input: memory CD4+ T cells sorted from blood. The cell subset or site label of this sample denotes: CD45RA-negative fraction. These receptors all stem from a young woman in good health.

This chain links TRBV15 with TRBJ2-1; D not certain. CDR1 and CDR2 (germline): LNHNV, YYDKDF (reference sequence). The CDR3 spans 14 residues. Between the trimmed V and J ends, which lost 5 bases and 9 bases, there was a span of 17 bases. The chain's CDR3 is CATSSPAIVGEQFF. The CDR3 DNA is TGTGCCACCAGCTCTCCGGCAATAGTCGGTGAGCAGTTCTTC. Full variable domain (outside the CDR3, taken from reference TRBV15 and TRBJ2-1): DAMVIQNPRYQVTQFGKPVTLSCSQTLNHNVMYWYQQKSSQAPKLLFHYYDKDFNNEADTPDNFQSRRPNTSFCFLDIRSPGLGDTAMYLCATSSPAIVGEQFFGPGTRLTVL.

The V call is TRBV5-4, the J call TRBJ2-1; 7 bases map to TRBD1. The CDR3 consists of 16 residues. The germline CDR1 and CDR2 sequences are SGHNT and YYREEE (reference sequence). V shed 3 bases, J shed 1 base, and the junction held 7 bases outside the gene matches. CDR3 loop: CASSSSRGQSYNEQFF. The CDR3 nucleotides are TGTGCCAGCAGCTCGTCCCGGGGACAGTCCTACAATGAGCAGTTCTTC.

This clone has just a few counts. The chain couples TRBV30 to TRBJ2-3; TRBD2 matches at 9 bases. The V gene end was trimmed by 1 base and the J gene end by 7 bases; junction bases not matched to a gene: 6. CDR3 length: 14 residues. Looked up from germline, CDR1 is GTSNPN and CDR2 is SVGIG (reference sequence). The CDR3 region is CAWSGGTSLYTQYF. The CDR3 bases are TGTGCCTGGAGTGGCGGGACTAGCCTATATACGCAGTATTTT.

This clone showed up just once. The chain combines TRBV18 with TRBJ2-5; unclear D gene. V was clipped by 2 bases and J by 3 bases, with 13 bases between them. The CDR3 is 15 residues long. Germline assignment: CDR1 KGHSH and CDR2 LQKENI. CDR3 in amino acids: CASSPAVASKETQYF. In DNA form, the CDR3 reads TGTGCCAGCTCACCAGCGGTGGCCTCCAAAGAGACCCAGTACTTC.

V and J are TRBV2 and TRBJ2-5; 13 nucleotides line up with TRBD2. The CDR3 runs 15 residues. V was pared by 6 bases and J by 4 bases, with 5 bases of the junction left unmatched. The V gene's germline CDR1 is SNHLY and CDR2 FYNNEI. CDR3 sequence reads: CASSGLAGEGETQYF. The CDR3 DNA sequence: TGTGCCAGCAGCGGACTAGCGGGAGAAGGAGAGACCCAGTACTTC.

The rearrangement joins TRBV11-1 to TRBJ2-2; D gene uncertain. CDR3 length: 16 residues. Trimming shortened V by 5 bases and J by 1 base, and 14 bases separated the two germline ends. Germline V gene sequence: CDR1 SGHAT, CDR2 FQDESV (reference sequence). DNA of the CDR3: TGTGCCAGCAGCCCCAACCACCACGGGAACACCGGGGAGCTGTTTTTT. This encodes CASSPNHHGNTGELFF.

This clone has only one observation. This chain uses TRBV7-9 with TRBJ2-1, with 8 bases fitting TRBD1. The CDR3 has 17 amino acids. The J segment lost 8 bases and the V segment lost 4 bases, leaving 16 bases of the junction unmatched. Germline values: CDR1 SEHNR, CDR2 FQNEAQ (reference sequence). The CDR3 region has the DNA TGTGCCAGCAGCTCGCCTTCCAGGGGGCGCTTGGAGTATGAGCAGTTCTTC. Amino acids: CASSSPSRGRLEYEQFF.

In its sample, this clone was seen once. The chain employs TRBV2 and TRBJ2-5; D is possibly TRBD1 (6 bases). The CDR3 length is 14 residues. Germline lookup yields CDR1 SNHLY and CDR2 FYNNEI. V was cut by 10 bases and J by 0 bases, with 15 bases left in between. DNA for the CDR3: TGTGCCACCGGACAGAGAGTGTACCAAGAGACCCAGTACTTC. Translated, it gives CATGQRVYQETQYF.

This clone occurred many times. The chain links TRBV5-1 to TRBJ1-4; D gene ambiguous. The germline V and J ends were trimmed by 0 bases and 8 bases, with 8 bases remaining between them. The germline CDR1 and CDR2 sequences are SGHRS and YFSETQ. The CDR3 contains 13 residues. CDR3 region: CASSLGAGEKLFF. The CDR3 nucleotides read TGCGCCAGCAGCTTGGGAGCTGGGGAAAAACTGTTTTTT.

The chain is built from TRBV29-1 and TRBJ1-1; 7 nucleotides align to TRBD1. The ends lost 7 bases at V and 3 bases at J; junction bases unmatched: 11. CDR3 length equals 14 residues. Germline V gives CDR1 SQVTM, CDR2 ANQGSEA. The CDR3 reads CSATKGAGDTEAFF. CDR3 DNA: TGCAGCGCCACGAAGGGGGCAGGGGACACTGAAGCTTTCTTT.

The chain has TRBV29-1 and TRBJ2-1; TRBD2 might be the D (7 bases). Deletions cut 4 bases from V and 6 bases from J, with 16 bases between. This CDR3 has 14 residues. CDR1 SQVTM and CDR2 ANQGSEA come from the germline V gene. CDR3 nucleotide sequence: TGCAGCGTTGTAGGGCTAGCGGACAGCAATGAGCAGTTCTTC. Translation: CSVVGLADSNEQFF.

This clone appeared a few times. For the CDR3, the DNA is TGTGCCAGCAGCGTAGTGCGGGGGGCCGAGCAGTACTTC. Amino acids: CASSVVRGAEQYF. This chain joins TRBV11-3 and TRBJ2-7, with 8 positions matching TRBD2. Germline V lookup: CDR1 SGHNT, CDR2 YENEEA. V shed 5 bases, J shed 6 bases, and the junction held 6 bases outside the gene matches. CDR3 size: 13 residues. Based on the CDR3 plus reference TRBV11-3 and TRBJ2-7, the full variable domain is EAGVVQSPRYKIIEKKQPVAFWCNPISGHNTLYWYLQNLGQGPELLIRYENEEAVDDSQLPKDRFSAERLKGVDSTLKIQPAELGDSAVYLCASSVVRGAEQYFGPGTRLTVT.

V and J are TRBV21-1 and TRBJ2-7. TRBV21-1 corresponds to a pseudogene. The CDR3 is made up of 17 amino acids. CDR3 sequence reads: CASSSTEGGEVKYEQYF. The CDR3 nucleotides are TGTGCCAGCAGCTCAACAGAGGGGGGCGAGGTTAAGTACGAGCAGTACTTC.

The V and J genes are TRBV18 and TRBJ2-5; D tentatively fits TRBD1 or TRBD2 (5 bases each). This CDR3 region has 14 residues. V shed 6 bases and J shed 3 bases, with 14 bases lying between them. The germline CDR1 and CDR2 sequences are KGHSH and LQKENI. The DNA of the CDR3 is TGTGCCAGCTCCCACGGGGCCGAAAAAGAGACCCAGTACTTC. This sequence encodes CASSHGAEKETQYF.

The chain employs TRBV5-4 and TRBJ2-3; the match to TRBD2 covers 8 bases. Germline V CDR1 and CDR2: SGHNT, YYREEE (reference sequence). This CDR3 has 15 amino acids. Losses at the gene ends were 2 bases for V and 4 bases for J; bases not matched to a gene: 6. The CDR3 nucleotides read TGTGCCAGCAGCTTTGGACTAGCCTCGGCAGATACGCAGTATTTT. It yields the protein CASSFGLASADTQYF.

The chain couples TRBV10-3 to TRBJ2-7, with D uncertain. Trimming cost V 3 bases and J 3 bases, with 6 bases left between them. From germline, CDR1 is ENHRY and CDR2 SYGVKD. CDR3 length: 12 amino acids. CDR3 in amino acids: CAISDVHYEQYF. The CDR3 coding sequence is TGTGCCATCAGTGATGTTCACTACGAGCAGTACTTC.

The genes are TRBV6-5 and TRBJ2-2, with 7 nucleotides matching TRBD2. Germline trimming cut 0 bases from V and 1 base from J; bases unmatched to any gene: 2. Looked up from germline, CDR1 is MNHEY and CDR2 is SVGAGI. The CDR3 is made up of 16 amino acids. CDR3 amino acids: CASSYSGRGNTGELFF. CDR3 nucleotides: TGTGCCAGCAGTTACTCGGGGAGGGGGAACACCGGGGAGCTGTTTTTT.